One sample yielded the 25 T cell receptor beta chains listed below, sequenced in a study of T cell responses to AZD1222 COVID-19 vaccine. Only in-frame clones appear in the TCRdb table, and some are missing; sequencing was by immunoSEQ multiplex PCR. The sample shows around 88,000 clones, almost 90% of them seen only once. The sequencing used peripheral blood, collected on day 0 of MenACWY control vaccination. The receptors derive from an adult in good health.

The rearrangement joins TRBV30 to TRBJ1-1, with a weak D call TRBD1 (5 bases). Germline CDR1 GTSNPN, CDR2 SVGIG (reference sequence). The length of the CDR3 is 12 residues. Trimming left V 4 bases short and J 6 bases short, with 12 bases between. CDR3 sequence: CAWNLGTPEAFF. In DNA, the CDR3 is TGTGCCTGGAATTTAGGGACCCCTGAAGCTTTCTTT. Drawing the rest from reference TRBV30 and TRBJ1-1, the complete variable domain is SQTIHQWPATLVQPVGSPLSLECTVEGTSNPNLYWYRQAAGRGLQLLFYSVGIGQISSEVPQNLSASRPQDRQFILSSKKLLLSDSGFYLCAWNLGTPEAFFGQGTRLTVV.

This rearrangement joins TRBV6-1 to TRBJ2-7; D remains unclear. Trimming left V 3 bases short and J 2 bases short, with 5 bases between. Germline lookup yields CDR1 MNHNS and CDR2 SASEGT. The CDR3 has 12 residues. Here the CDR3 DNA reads TGTGCCAGCAGTGAGGCAGCCTACGAGCAGTACTTC. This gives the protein CASSEAAYEQYF.

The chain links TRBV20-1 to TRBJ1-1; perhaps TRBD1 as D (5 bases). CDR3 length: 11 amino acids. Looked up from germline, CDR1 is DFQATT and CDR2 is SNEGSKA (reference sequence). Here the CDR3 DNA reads TGCAGGGGGACGGTCGGCACTGAAGCTTTCTTT. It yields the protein CRGTVGTEAFF.

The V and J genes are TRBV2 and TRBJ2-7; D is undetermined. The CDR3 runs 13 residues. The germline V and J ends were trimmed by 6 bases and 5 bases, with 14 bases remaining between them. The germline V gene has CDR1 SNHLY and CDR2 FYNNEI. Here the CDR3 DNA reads TGTGCCAGCAGGCGAAGGGAAGGAGACGAGCAGTACTTC. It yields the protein CASRRREGDEQYF.

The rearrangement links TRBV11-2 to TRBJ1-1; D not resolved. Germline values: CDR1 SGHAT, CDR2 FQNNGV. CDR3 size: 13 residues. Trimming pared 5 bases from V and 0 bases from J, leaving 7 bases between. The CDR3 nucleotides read TGTGCCAGCAGCCCGGACCTGAACACTGAAGCTTTCTTT. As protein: CASSPDLNTEAFF.

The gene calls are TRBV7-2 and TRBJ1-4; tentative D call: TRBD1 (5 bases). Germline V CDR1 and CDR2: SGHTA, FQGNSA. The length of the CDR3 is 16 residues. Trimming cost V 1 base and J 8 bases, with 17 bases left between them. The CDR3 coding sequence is TGTGCCAGCAGCTTAGAACCCGGGACCGGAAGAGAAAAACTGTTTTTT. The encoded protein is CASSLEPGTGREKLFF.

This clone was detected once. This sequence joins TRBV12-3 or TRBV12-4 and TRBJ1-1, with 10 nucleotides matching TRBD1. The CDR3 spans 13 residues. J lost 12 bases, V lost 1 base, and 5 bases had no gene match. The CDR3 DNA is TGTGCCAGCAGTTTAGGGACAGGGGGGATATCTTTCTTT. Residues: CASSLGTGGISFF.

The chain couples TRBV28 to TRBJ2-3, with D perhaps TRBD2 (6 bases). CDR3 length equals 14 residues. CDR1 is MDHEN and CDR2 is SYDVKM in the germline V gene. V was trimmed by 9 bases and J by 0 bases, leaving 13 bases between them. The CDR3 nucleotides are TGTGCCAGTAGAAAGCGGGTTAGCACAGATACGCAGTATTTT. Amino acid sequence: CASRKRVSTDTQYF.

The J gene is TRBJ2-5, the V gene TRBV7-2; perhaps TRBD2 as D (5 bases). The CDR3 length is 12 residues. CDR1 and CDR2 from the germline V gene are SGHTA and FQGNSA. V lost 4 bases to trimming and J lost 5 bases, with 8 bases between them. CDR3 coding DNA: TGTGCCAGCAGCTCCACGGGGGAGACCCAGTACTTC. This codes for CASSSTGETQYF.

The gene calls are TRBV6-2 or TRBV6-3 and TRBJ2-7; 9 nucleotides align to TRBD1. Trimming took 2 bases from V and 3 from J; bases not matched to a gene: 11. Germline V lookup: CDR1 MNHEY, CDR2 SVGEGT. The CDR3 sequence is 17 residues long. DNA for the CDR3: TGTGCCAGCAGTTACCAAACAGGGGGCCTAAGAAGCTACGAGCAGTACTTC. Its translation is CASSYQTGGLRSYEQYF.

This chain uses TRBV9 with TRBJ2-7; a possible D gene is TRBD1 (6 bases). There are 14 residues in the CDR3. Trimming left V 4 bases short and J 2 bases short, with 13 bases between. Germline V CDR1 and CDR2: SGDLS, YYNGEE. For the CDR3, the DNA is TGTGCCAGCAGCCCCTCGGACAGAACCTACGAGCAGTACTTC. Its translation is CASSPSDRTYEQYF.

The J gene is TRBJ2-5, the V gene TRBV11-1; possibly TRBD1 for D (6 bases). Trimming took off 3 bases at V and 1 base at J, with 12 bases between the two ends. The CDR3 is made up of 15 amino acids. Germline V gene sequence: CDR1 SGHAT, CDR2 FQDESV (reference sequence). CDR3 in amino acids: CASSFVQGLQETQYF. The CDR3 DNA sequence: TGTGCCAGCAGCTTTGTGCAGGGGCTCCAAGAGACCCAGTACTTC.

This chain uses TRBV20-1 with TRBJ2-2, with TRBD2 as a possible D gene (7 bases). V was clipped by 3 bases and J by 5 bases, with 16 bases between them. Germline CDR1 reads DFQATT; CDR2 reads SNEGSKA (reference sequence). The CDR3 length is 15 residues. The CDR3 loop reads CSASGGGPQTGELFF. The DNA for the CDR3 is TGCAGTGCTAGTGGCGGGGGCCCCCAGACCGGGGAGCTGTTTTTT.

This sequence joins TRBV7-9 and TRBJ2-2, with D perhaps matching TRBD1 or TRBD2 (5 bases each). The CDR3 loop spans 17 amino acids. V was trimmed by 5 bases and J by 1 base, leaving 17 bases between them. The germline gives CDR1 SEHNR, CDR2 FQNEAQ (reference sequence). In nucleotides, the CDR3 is TGTGCCAGCAGCCCACCTGGGGGACGGGTGAACACCGGGGAGCTGTTTTTT. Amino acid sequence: CASSPPGGRVNTGELFF.

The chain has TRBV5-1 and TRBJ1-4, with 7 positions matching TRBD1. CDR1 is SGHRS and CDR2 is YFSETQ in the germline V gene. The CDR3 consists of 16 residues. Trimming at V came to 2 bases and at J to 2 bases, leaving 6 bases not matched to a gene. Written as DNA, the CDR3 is TGCGCCAGCAGCTTCCAGGGGGGCCCCACTAATGAAAAACTGTTTTTT. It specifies CASSFQGGPTNEKLFF.

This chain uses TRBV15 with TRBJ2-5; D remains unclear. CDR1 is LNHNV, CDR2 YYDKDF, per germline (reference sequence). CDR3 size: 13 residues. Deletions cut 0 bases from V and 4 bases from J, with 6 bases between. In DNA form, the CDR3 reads TGTGCCACCAGCAGAGATCGGGCAGAGACCCAGTACTTC. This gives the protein CATSRDRAETQYF.

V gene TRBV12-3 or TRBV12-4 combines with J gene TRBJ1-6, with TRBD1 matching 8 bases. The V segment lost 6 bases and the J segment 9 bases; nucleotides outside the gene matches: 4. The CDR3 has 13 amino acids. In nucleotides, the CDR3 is TGTGCCAGCAGCTCCGACAGGGGTTCACCCCTCCACTTT. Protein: CASSSDRGSPLHF.

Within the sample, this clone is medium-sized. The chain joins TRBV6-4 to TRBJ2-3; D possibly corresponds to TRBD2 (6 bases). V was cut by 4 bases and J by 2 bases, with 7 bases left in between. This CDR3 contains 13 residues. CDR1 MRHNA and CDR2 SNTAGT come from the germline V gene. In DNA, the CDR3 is TGTGCCAGCAGTGTAGCGGTCACAGATACGCAGTATTTT. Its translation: CASSVAVTDTQYF.

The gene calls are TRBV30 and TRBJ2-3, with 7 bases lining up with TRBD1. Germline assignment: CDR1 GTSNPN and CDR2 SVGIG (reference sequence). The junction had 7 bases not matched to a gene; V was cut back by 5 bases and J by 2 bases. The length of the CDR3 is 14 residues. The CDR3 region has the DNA TGTGCCTGGGCGACAGGGAGCCTCACAGATACGCAGTATTTT. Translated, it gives CAWATGSLTDTQYF.

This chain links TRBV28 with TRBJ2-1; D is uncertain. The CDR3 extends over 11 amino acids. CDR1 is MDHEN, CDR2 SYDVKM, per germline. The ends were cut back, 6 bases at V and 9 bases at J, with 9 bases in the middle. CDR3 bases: TGTGCCAGCAGGCTACGTGGTGAGCAGTTCTTC. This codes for CASRLRGEQFF.

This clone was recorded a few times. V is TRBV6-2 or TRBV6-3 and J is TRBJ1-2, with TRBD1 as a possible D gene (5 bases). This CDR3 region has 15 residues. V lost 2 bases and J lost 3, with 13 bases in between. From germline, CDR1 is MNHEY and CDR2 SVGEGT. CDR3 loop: CASSYPGDRDYGYTF. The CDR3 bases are TGTGCCAGCAGTTACCCGGGGGATCGGGACTATGGCTACACCTTC.

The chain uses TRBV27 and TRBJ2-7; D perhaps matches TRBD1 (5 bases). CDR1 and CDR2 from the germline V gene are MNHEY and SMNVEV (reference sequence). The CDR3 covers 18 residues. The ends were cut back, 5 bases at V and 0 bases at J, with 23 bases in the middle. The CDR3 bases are TGTGCCAGCAGTACCCTCCTCAAGGCAGGGCGGAACTCCTACGAGCAGTACTTC. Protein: CASSTLLKAGRNSYEQYF.

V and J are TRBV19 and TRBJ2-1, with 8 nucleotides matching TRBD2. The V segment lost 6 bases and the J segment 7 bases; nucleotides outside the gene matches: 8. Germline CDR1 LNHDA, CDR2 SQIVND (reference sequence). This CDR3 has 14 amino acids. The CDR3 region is CASRPVAGGNEQFF. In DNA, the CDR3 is TGTGCCAGTAGACCCGTGGCGGGGGGAAATGAGCAGTTCTTC.

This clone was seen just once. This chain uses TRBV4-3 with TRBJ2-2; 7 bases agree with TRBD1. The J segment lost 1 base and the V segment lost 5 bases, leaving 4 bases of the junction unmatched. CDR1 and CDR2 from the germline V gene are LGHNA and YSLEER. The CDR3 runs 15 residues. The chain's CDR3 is CASSFRQGNTGELFF. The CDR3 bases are TGCGCCAGCAGCTTCAGACAGGGGAACACCGGGGAGCTGTTTTTT.

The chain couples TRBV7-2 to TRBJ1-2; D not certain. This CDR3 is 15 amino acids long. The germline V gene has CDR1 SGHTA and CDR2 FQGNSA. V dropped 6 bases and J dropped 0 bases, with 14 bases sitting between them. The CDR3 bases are TGTGCCAGCAGGCTTCACAGTTCCTCTAACTATGGCTACACCTTC. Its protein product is CASRLHSSSNYGYTF.